The clone carrying this T cell receptor (beta chain) was recorded once. Profiled with immunoSEQ multiplex PCR; TCRdb holds only in-frame clones, not every one. This table holds approximately 88,000 clones, 90% to 95% found once. The source of the sample is a study of technical replicates of blood from a few donors. Per the germline V gene, CDR1 is MNHEY and CDR2 is SVGAGI. Trimming shortened V by 2 bases and J by 0 bases, and 10 bases separated the two germline ends. The CDR3 runs to 16 residues. Sequenced sample: T cells isolated from PBMCs. The clonotype originates from a human donor in good health. This rearrangement joins TRBV6-5 to TRBJ1-4; no definite D call. CDR3 nucleotides: TGTGCCAGCAGTTACGGTCGACACCCAACTAATGAAAAACTGTTTTTT. Its protein product is CASSYGRHPTNEKLFF.